The source of this T cell receptor beta chain is a study of Tregs in tolerant kidney transplant recipients. Using immunoSEQ multiplex PCR, the repertoire was profiled, and TCRdb retains in-frame clones only, with some absent. The data show 68,000 or so clones, less than 90% seen once. With 4 bases clipped from V and 4 bases from J, the junction kept 9 bases outside the gene matches. This CDR3 has 17 amino acids. In germline, CDR1 is SGHDN, CDR2 FVKESK. V usage is TRBV14 and J usage is TRBJ2-2, with 10 nucleotides matching TRBD2. The receptor comes from a human donor in good health. Sequencing input: CD4+ T cells from blood. CDR3 loop: CASSRARAGGITGELFF. The CDR3 DNA follows: TGTGCCAGCAGCCGAGCAAGAGCGGGGGGGATCACCGGGGAGCTGTTTTTT.